Shown below are 30 T cell receptor beta chains from a single sample sequenced in a study of early T cells in non-severe SARS-CoV-2 infection (dated by TCRdb to the early 2020s). Receptor libraries were prepared by 5' RACE. The run used a NextSeq 500. TCRdb reran the public reads through fastp at Q25 and MiXCR, keeping productive beta chains. Rows merge per CDR3 protein into single entries with the most common DNA and genes. The table for this sample lists about 70,000 distinct CDR3 sequences; around 13% of them were counted only once. The top ten constitute around 1.3% of the sample. The material sequenced was whole blood. These receptors came from an adult who was a healthcare worker with PCR-confirmed SARS-CoV-2 infection or an uninfected control (not recorded which).

This clonotype was seen many times. CDR3 DNA sequence: TGCAGCGTTAGCTTTAGCGGGAGTTTTCTCTACGAGCAGTACTTC. Protein product: CSVSFSGSFLYEQYF. J is TRBJ2-7 and V is TRBV29-1, with TRBD2 matching 9 bases. The V gene's germline CDR1 is SQVTM and CDR2 ANQGSEA. This CDR3 is built from 15 residues. V was clipped by 5 bases and J by 3 bases; unmatched bases: 11.

The chain links TRBV20-1 to TRBJ2-6; D is unresolved. The CDR3 extends over 13 amino acids. With 5 bases removed from V and 4 bases from J, the gap between germline ends came to 9 bases. The V gene's germline CDR1 is DFQATT and CDR2 SNEGSKA (reference sequence). CDR3 loop: CSAPFSGANVLTF. The CDR3 DNA sequence: TGCAGTGCTCCCTTTTCAGGGGCCAACGTCCTGACTTTC.

This clonotype was detected many times. This rearrangement joins TRBV25-1 to TRBJ1-4; D is uncertain. Germline CDR1 MGHDK, CDR2 SYGVNS. Trimming removed 3 bases from V and 5 bases from J, with 4 bases in between. The CDR3 is 12 residues long. CDR3 bases: TGTGCCAGCAGTGACTCCAATGAAAAACTGTTTTTT. Translation: CASSDSNEKLFF. The entire variable domain, with the rest obtained from reference TRBV25-1 and TRBJ1-4, is as follows: EADIYQTPRYLVIGTGKKITLECSQTMGHDKMYWYQQDPGMELHLIHYSYGVNSTEKGDLSSESTVSRIRTEHFPLTLESARPSHTSQYLCASSDSNEKLFFGSGTQLSVL.

The genes are TRBV12-3 or TRBV12-4 and TRBJ2-3, with 8 bases lining up with TRBD2. The trim removed 3 bases at V and 4 bases at J, leaving 9 bases unmatched. This CDR3 has 16 residues. CDR3 in DNA: TGTGCCAGCAGTTTCGTAGCGGGGTATCTCCCAGATACGCAGTATTTT. As protein: CASSFVAGYLPDTQYF.

This clonotype was seen at least ten times. V is TRBV2 and J is TRBJ2-7; D is uncertain. V was clipped by 3 bases and J by 12 bases, with 15 bases between them. The CDR3 has 12 residues. The germline V gene has CDR1 SNHLY and CDR2 FYNNEI. In DNA form, the CDR3 reads TGTGCCAGCAGTGAGATGGGGTGGCTTTTGTACTTC. This codes for CASSEMGWLLYF.

This clonotype has ten or more counts. Compared with germline, one end of the junction differs, possibly owing to a read error. The genes are TRBV7-2 and TRBJ2-1; D remains unclear. The CDR3 is made up of 14 amino acids. Germline V lookup: CDR1 SGHTA, CDR2 FQGNSA. The DNA for the CDR3 is TGTGCCAGCAGCTTAGGGGGTAGCCCGGAGCAGCCATGCTTC. Encoded protein: CASSLGGSPEQPCF.

This clonotype has ten or more counts. V gene TRBV7-8 combines with J gene TRBJ2-6, with D possibly being TRBD1 (6 bases). Germline loops: CDR1 SGHVS, CDR2 FQNEAQ. The CDR3 sequence is 16 residues long. V lost 3 bases, J lost 4 bases, and 13 bases lay in between. The CDR3 protein is CASSFNRAEGANVLTF. The CDR3 nucleotides are TGTGCCAGCAGCTTTAACAGGGCAGAAGGGGCCAACGTCCTGACTTTC.

This clonotype was picked up many times. The chain's CDR3 is CASRAPGTLYNEQFF. The DNA for the CDR3 is TGTGCCAGCAGAGCCCCCGGGACTCTCTACAATGAGCAGTTCTTC. V and J are TRBV6-2 or TRBV6-3 and TRBJ2-1; D might be TRBD2 (6 bases). Germline lookup yields CDR1 MNHEY and CDR2 SVGEGT. V lost 6 bases and J lost 3, with 15 bases in between. This CDR3 contains 15 residues.

This clonotype came up a few times. A much larger clone lies a single base off, so this may be a read error. The CDR3 is CASSSYYGYTF. CDR3 nucleotides: TGTGCCAGCAGTTCCTACTATGGCTACACCTTC. The rearrangement uses TRBV28 and TRBJ1-2; D unclear. V lost 4 bases, J lost 3 bases, and 3 bases lay in between. The CDR3 consists of 11 residues. Germline loops: CDR1 MDHEN, CDR2 SYDVKM.

This clonotype has ten or more counts. The chain employs TRBV4-3 and TRBJ2-7; a weak D match, TRBD2 (6 bases). The CDR3 sequence is 18 residues long. The germline CDR1 and CDR2 sequences are LGHNA and YSLEER. Trimming cost V 1 base and J 1 base, with 20 bases left between them. The CDR3 nucleotides are TGCGCCAGCAGCCAAGGAGAAGCTCTCCGGGACTCTTCCTACGAGCAGTACTTC. Translating gives CASSQGEALRDSSYEQYF.

This clonotype was observed at least ten times. The J gene is TRBJ1-2, the V gene TRBV12-3 or TRBV12-4; TRBD1 matches at 7 bases. The CDR3 runs 13 residues. The J segment lost 8 bases and the V segment lost 6 bases, leaving 9 bases of the junction unmatched. The DNA of the CDR3 is TGTGCCAGCAGCCCGACAGGGACGGGAGGCTACACCTTC. Its translation is CASSPTGTGGYTF.

This clonotype was detected ten times or more. The genes are TRBV7-9 and TRBJ2-7; 9 bases are shared with TRBD2. From germline, CDR1 is SEHNR and CDR2 FQNEAQ (reference sequence). Trimming at V came to 3 bases and at J to 7 bases, leaving 10 bases not matched to a gene. There are 15 residues in the CDR3. In DNA, the CDR3 is TGTGCCAGCAGCTTTCTGGCTAGCGGGGCGAGAGAGCAGTACTTC. It translates to CASSFLASGAREQYF.

In this sample, this clonotype turned up many times. The V call is TRBV7-8, the J call TRBJ2-7; D is perhaps TRBD1 (6 bases). Germline CDR1 SGHVS, CDR2 FQNEAQ. Trimming left V 2 bases short and J 4 bases short, with 15 bases between. The CDR3 runs 15 residues. The CDR3 coding sequence is TGTGCCAGCAGCTTAATTGTCAGGGGCCCTTACGAGCAGTACTTC. This translates into CASSLIVRGPYEQYF.

J is TRBJ2-2 and V is TRBV10-1; 9 nucleotides align to TRBD2. Trimming at V came to 8 bases and at J to 7 bases, leaving 11 bases not matched to a gene. CDR1 and CDR2 (germline): WNHNN, SYGVQD (reference sequence). The CDR3 is 15 amino acids. The CDR3 bases are TGCGCCAGCTCTCAGGCGGGAGGGCCTAACGGGGAGCTGTTTTTT. It yields the protein CASSQAGGPNGELFF.

The sample holds many counts of this clonotype. The chain uses TRBV20-1 and TRBJ2-3; D unresolved. Trimming removed 0 bases at V and 0 bases at J, with 7 bases between. The germline V gene has CDR1 DFQATT and CDR2 SNEGSKA (reference sequence). This CDR3 spans 14 amino acids. CDR3 bases: TGCAGTGCTAGAGAAGGAAGAAGCACAGATACGCAGTATTTT. It encodes CSAREGRSTDTQYF.

This clonotype appeared many times. The gene calls are TRBV4-2 and TRBJ1-6; tentatively, D is TRBD1 (6 bases). The CDR3 spans 17 residues. The germline V gene has CDR1 LGHNA and CDR2 YNFKEQ. The V and J ends lost 0 bases and 6 bases respectively, with 15 bases between them. The DNA of the CDR3 is TGTGCCAGCAGCCAAGACGGAATCACAGGGCGTAATTCACCCCTCCACTTT. It codes for CASSQDGITGRNSPLHF.

This clonotype was counted at least ten times. This chain uses TRBV5-1 with TRBJ2-5; maybe TRBD1 (6 bases). This CDR3 comprises 16 residues. Trimming stripped 0 bases from V and 2 bases from J, with 14 bases between. CDR1 is SGHRS, CDR2 YFSETQ, per germline. The CDR3 coding sequence is TGCGCCAGCAGCTTGGTACAGGGAAGTCGACAAGAGACCCAGTACTTC. As protein: CASSLVQGSRQETQYF.

This chain uses TRBV20-1 with TRBJ1-1; the D gene is possibly TRBD1 (5 bases). This CDR3 region has 13 residues. V lost 5 bases, J lost 8 bases, and 18 bases lay in between. Germline V gene sequence: CDR1 DFQATT, CDR2 SNEGSKA (reference sequence). The DNA for the CDR3 is TGCAGTGCTGTATGGGACCCCACTTCCGAAGCTTTCTTT. Its protein is CSAVWDPTSEAFF.

In its sample, this clonotype was seen many times. This chain joins TRBV7-2 and TRBJ1-2, with D perhaps matching TRBD1 (5 bases). The CDR3 has 14 amino acids. V was clipped by 4 bases and J by 3 bases, with 12 bases between them. The germline V gene encodes CDR1 SGHTA and CDR2 FQGNSA. This chain's CDR3 is CASSSRTGDYGYTF. DNA for the CDR3: TGTGCCAGCAGCTCCAGAACAGGCGACTATGGCTACACCTTC.

This clonotype was recorded at least ten times. V and J are TRBV11-2 and TRBJ2-1; D is perhaps TRBD1 (6 bases). Germline CDR1 reads SGHAT; CDR2 reads FQNNGV. V was trimmed by 6 bases and J by 2 bases, leaving 11 bases between them. This CDR3 is built from 14 residues. The CDR3 nucleotides read TGTGCCAGCAGTTCGGGACACCCCTACAATGAGCAGTTCTTC. Protein sequence: CASSSGHPYNEQFF.

This clonotype appeared many times. This chain connects TRBV7-2 to TRBJ2-3, with 9 bases matching TRBD2. The length of the CDR3 is 19 residues. Germline assignment: CDR1 SGHTA and CDR2 FQGNSA. The trim removed 1 base at V and 0 bases at J, leaving 11 bases unmatched. CDR3 bases: TGTGCCAGCAGCTTAGGTATCCTAGCGGGGACTGAAAGCACAGATACGCAGTATTTT. Amino acid sequence: CASSLGILAGTESTDTQYF. Looking up the rest from reference TRBV7-2 and TRBJ2-3 gives the full variable domain: GAGVSQSPSNKVTEKGKDVELRCDPISGHTALYWYRQSLGQGLEFLIYFQGNSAPDKSGLPSDRFSAERTGGSVSTLTIQRTQQEDSAVYLCASSLGILAGTESTDTQYFGPGTRLTVL.

This clonotype appeared once. The chain is built from TRBV2 and TRBJ1-4; the match to TRBD1 covers 8 bases. From germline, CDR1 is SNHLY and CDR2 FYNNEI. Trimming at V came to 8 bases and at J to 4 bases, leaving 3 bases not matched to a gene. The CDR3 covers 13 residues. CDR3 sequence (DNA): TGTGCCAGCCAACAGGGGGGTAATGAAAAACTGTTTTTT. It codes for CASQQGGNEKLFF.

This clonotype was picked up many times. In DNA, the CDR3 is TGTGCCAGCAGGACCATAGGAGGGGATGGAAGTGAGCAGTTCTTC. Amino acid sequence: CASRTIGGDGSEQFF. V and J are TRBV7-6 and TRBJ2-1, with TRBD2 as a possible D gene (6 bases). Trimming cost V 6 bases and J 9 bases, with 21 bases left between them. Looked up from germline, CDR1 is SGHVS and CDR2 is FNYEAQ. The CDR3 has 15 residues.

This clonotype was seen many times. The V gene is TRBV12-3 or TRBV12-4, the J gene TRBJ2-3, with D perhaps TRBD1 or TRBD2 (6 bases each). Trimming shortened V by 8 bases and J by 4 bases, and 10 bases separated the two germline ends. The CDR3 spans 12 residues. CDR3 DNA sequence: TGTGCCAGCTTGGGGGGCGCAGATACGCAGTATTTT. Residues: CASLGGADTQYF.

In regard to this clonotype: A much larger clone differs by one base, so this may be a read error. The J gene is TRBJ2-1, the V gene TRBV11-2; D is possibly TRBD2 (7 bases). The germline CDR1 and CDR2 sequences are SGHAT and FQNNGV. CDR3 length equals 14 residues. The CDR3 sequence is CVSTPGGKYNEQFF. CDR3 DNA sequence: TGTGTCAGCACCCCGGGGGGCAAATACAATGAGCAGTTCTTC.

The chain carries TRBV7-9 and TRBJ2-5; D may match TRBD1 or TRBD2 (5 bases each). This CDR3 is built from 15 residues. V lost 4 bases to trimming and J lost 3 bases, with 15 bases between them. CDR1 is SEHNR, CDR2 FQNEAQ, per germline (reference sequence). The CDR3 coding sequence is TGTGCCAGCAGCTCCTTAGGAGGCAGGGAAGAGACCCAGTACTTC. Its protein is CASSSLGGREETQYF.

This clonotype showed up many times. CDR3 sequence reads: CASSVDRGNYEQYF. The CDR3 DNA reads as TGTGCCAGCAGTGTGGACAGGGGGAACTACGAGCAGTACTTC. The chain has TRBV2 and TRBJ2-7; TRBD1 matches 10 bases. V trimming: 4 bases; J trimming: 3 bases; junction bases outside the gene matches: 3. The CDR3 has 14 residues. CDR1 SNHLY and CDR2 FYNNEI come from the germline V gene.

This clonotype was seen ten or more times. The chain has TRBV6-5 and TRBJ2-1; TRBD2 matches 9 bases. The CDR3 loop spans 15 amino acids. V lost 3 bases to trimming and J lost 7 bases; unmatched junction nucleotides: 7. CDR1 and CDR2 (germline): MNHEY, SVGAGI. The CDR3 DNA reads as TGTGCCAGCAGTTATAGGCGGGAGGGGGAGAATGAGCAGTTCTTC. It translates to CASSYRREGENEQFF.

This clonotype was seen many times. V gene TRBV10-1 combines with J gene TRBJ2-3; D unclear. CDR3 size: 14 residues. The ends were cut back, 2 bases at V and 5 bases at J, with 11 bases in the middle. From germline, CDR1 is WNHNN and CDR2 SYGVQD (reference sequence). CDR3 loop: CASSEGSSIDTQYF. CDR3 DNA: TGCGCCAGCAGTGAGGGGTCGTCAATAGATACGCAGTATTTT.

At least ten counts were recorded for this clonotype. The genes are TRBV11-2 and TRBJ2-7, with a weak D call TRBD2 (5 bases). V shed 5 bases and J shed 0 bases, with 17 bases lying between them. From germline, CDR1 is SGHAT and CDR2 FQNNGV. CDR3 size: 16 residues. CDR3 in DNA: TGTGCCAGCAGCCGCAATCCCCCGGGATTCTCCTACGAGCAGTACTTC. It specifies CASSRNPPGFSYEQYF.